Presented here are 28 T cell receptor beta chains from one specimen sequenced in a study of control samples from healthy donors and cancer patients. Assay used: immunoSEQ multiplex PCR; TCRdb lists only in-frame clones, some missing. The sample has 120,000 or so clones, less than 95% seen once; the top ten hold approximately 4%. What was sequenced was blood. Receptors originate from a man aged 25 to 45 in good health.

This clone was seen a single time. The rearrangement uses TRBV6-2 or TRBV6-3 and TRBJ2-7, with TRBD1 as a possible D gene (5 bases). CDR3 length equals 14 residues. V lost 0 bases to trimming and J lost 3 bases, with 9 bases between them. Germline V CDR1 and CDR2: MNHEY, SVGEGT. The CDR3 sequence is CASSYSNRYYEQYF. As DNA, the CDR3 is TGTGCCAGCAGTTACTCGAACAGGTACTACGAGCAGTACTTC.

CDR3 region: CASSNRVGANVLTF. CDR3 in DNA: TGTGCCAGTAGTAACAGGGTCGGGGCCAACGTCCTGACTTTC. This chain connects TRBV19 to TRBJ2-6; the D gene is possibly TRBD1 (6 bases). Germline-derived CDR1 and CDR2 are LNHDA and SQIVND (reference sequence). The CDR3 is made up of 14 amino acids. With 4 bases removed from V and 4 bases from J, the gap between germline ends came to 8 bases.

This clone was counted a single time. V gene TRBV29-1 combines with J gene TRBJ1-2; D perhaps matches TRBD1 (6 bases). The CDR3 length is 12 residues. Looked up from germline, CDR1 is SQVTM and CDR2 is ANQGSEA. V was clipped by 6 bases and J by 7 bases, with 15 bases between them. This CDR3 reads CSVVKTDSGYTF. The DNA for the CDR3 is TGCAGCGTCGTGAAGACGGACAGTGGCTACACCTTC.

Regarding this clone: Other DNA sequences from this sample encode an identical CDR3 as well. V is TRBV4-1 and J is TRBJ1-4; 7 bases agree with TRBD1. J lost 7 bases, V lost 1 base, and 3 bases had no gene match. The germline gives CDR1 MGHRA, CDR2 YSYEKL. There are 14 residues in the CDR3. The CDR3: CASSQGQGVEKLFF. For the CDR3, the DNA is TGCGCCAGCAGCCAAGGGCAGGGGGTTGAAAAACTGTTTTTT.

This clone was seen just once. The rearrangement links TRBV18 to TRBJ1-4, with 10 bases that match TRBD1. The CDR3 is 13 residues long. Germline V gene data show CDR1 as KGHSH and CDR2 as LQKENI. The J segment lost 8 bases and the V segment lost 5 bases, leaving 2 bases of the junction unmatched. The CDR3 loop is CASSSDRGEKLFF. DNA for the CDR3: TGTGCCAGCTCATCGGACAGGGGGGAAAAACTGTTTTTT.

The chain uses TRBV6-5 and TRBJ2-3; D remains unclear. The CDR3 spans 12 residues. Germline values: CDR1 MNHEY, CDR2 SVGAGI. The ends were cut back, 8 bases at V and 0 bases at J, with 6 bases in the middle. The CDR3 sequence: CASLVSTDTQYF. CDR3 bases: TGTGCCAGCTTAGTGAGCACAGATACGCAGTATTTT.

This rearrangement joins TRBV14 to TRBJ2-1; a weak D match, TRBD1 (6 bases). Germline assignment: CDR1 SGHDN and CDR2 FVKESK. This CDR3 is 18 amino acids long. With 3 bases removed from V and 2 bases from J, the gap between germline ends came to 20 bases. The CDR3: CASSHDGQRTEPYNEQFF. The CDR3 DNA reads as TGTGCCAGCAGCCATGATGGACAGAGGACAGAGCCCTACAATGAGCAGTTCTTC.

The CDR3 nucleotides read TGTGCCAGCAGCTTGCGTCTAGCGGGTGGAGAGACCCAGTACTTC. Protein product: CASSLRLAGGETQYF. The chain joins TRBV5-6 to TRBJ2-5, with 8 bases identical to TRBD2. Germline loops: CDR1 SGHDT, CDR2 YYEEEE. Trimming cost V 1 base and J 4 bases; bases outside gene matches: 6. This CDR3 spans 15 amino acids. Combining the CDR3 with reference TRBV5-6 and TRBJ2-5 gives the whole variable domain DAGVTQSPTHLIKTRGQQVTLRCSPKSGHDTVSWYQQALGQGPQFIFQYYEEEERQRGNFPDRFSGHQFPNYSSELNVNALLLGDSALYLCASSLRLAGGETQYFGPGTRLLVL.

This chain connects TRBV6-6 to TRBJ1-5; a weak D match, TRBD1 (5 bases). The CDR3 totals 15 residues. Between the trimmed V and J ends, which lost 5 bases and 0 bases, there was a span of 11 bases. The germline V gene encodes CDR1 MNHNY and CDR2 SVGAGI (reference sequence). The CDR3, as DNA: TGTGCCAGCAGTCTCCGACAGAGTAGCAATCAGCCCCAGCATTTT. Encoded protein: CASSLRQSSNQPQHF.

The rearrangement links TRBV12-3 or TRBV12-4 to TRBJ1-1; D might be TRBD1 (5 bases). The CDR3 is 11 amino acids. Trimming removed 7 bases at V and 6 bases at J, with 9 bases between. CDR3 sequence (DNA): TGTGCCAGCACCATAGGGGCTGAAGCTTTCTTT. This sequence encodes CASTIGAEAFF.

This clone was detected once. This chain uses TRBV5-4 with TRBJ2-4; D perhaps matches TRBD2 (6 bases). The CDR3 extends over 15 amino acids. Looked up from germline, CDR1 is SGHNT and CDR2 is YYREEE (reference sequence). V lost 2 bases and J 9 bases, leaving 18 bases between the germline ends. The DNA for the CDR3 is TGTGCCAGCAGCTTAGTCAATGGGGGAGCGGGCATTCAGTACTTC. Translation: CASSLVNGGAGIQYF.

The V call is TRBV7-9, the J call TRBJ1-1; D remains unclear. In germline, CDR1 is SEHNR, CDR2 FQNEAQ (reference sequence). V was clipped by 5 bases and J by 1 base, with 8 bases between them. This CDR3 spans 13 amino acids. CDR3 nucleotides: TGTGCCAGCAGCGGCACACCGAACACTGAAGCTTTCTTT. Protein: CASSGTPNTEAFF.

The gene calls are TRBV27 and TRBJ2-5; weak D call: TRBD1 (5 bases). The germline gives CDR1 MNHEY, CDR2 SMNVEV (reference sequence). The CDR3 length is 15 residues. Trimming shortened V by 5 bases and J by 1 base, and 14 bases separated the two germline ends. CDR3 in DNA: TGTGCCAGCAGTCCTTCCAGGGTCATCCAAGAGACCCAGTACTTC. Translation gives CASSPSRVIQETQYF.

The rearrangement joins TRBV6-6 to TRBJ2-7; TRBD1 matches at 8 bases. Germline V gene sequence: CDR1 MNHNY, CDR2 SVGAGI (reference sequence). Trimming cost V 2 bases and J 2 bases; bases outside gene matches: 5. This CDR3 region has 15 residues. This chain's CDR3 is CASSYDGTGAYEQYF. DNA of the CDR3: TGTGCCAGCAGTTACGACGGGACAGGAGCCTACGAGCAGTACTTC.

This clone was recorded once. The chain has TRBV6-2 or TRBV6-3 and TRBJ2-3; 7 positions match TRBD2. The junction had 5 bases not matched to a gene; V was cut back by 3 bases and J by 2 bases. Germline V lookup: CDR1 MNHEY, CDR2 SVGEGT. The CDR3 is 15 amino acids. This chain's CDR3 is CASSYGLADTDTQYF. DNA for the CDR3: TGTGCCAGCAGTTATGGGCTAGCGGACACAGATACGCAGTATTTT.

V usage is TRBV14 and J usage is TRBJ2-1; TRBD2 is a possible D gene (6 bases). The ends were cut back, 4 bases at V and 1 base at J, with 11 bases in the middle. The CDR3 runs 15 residues. Germline lookup yields CDR1 SGHDN and CDR2 FVKESK. The CDR3 sequence is CASSPPGASYNEQFF. For the CDR3, the DNA is TGTGCCAGCAGCCCTCCGGGAGCGTCCTACAATGAGCAGTTCTTC.

The rearrangement joins TRBV30 to TRBJ1-6; D gene ambiguous. The CDR3 has 18 residues. Looked up from germline, CDR1 is GTSNPN and CDR2 is SVGIG (reference sequence). V dropped 3 bases and J dropped 7 bases, with 25 bases sitting between them. For the CDR3, the DNA is TGTGCCTGGAGGTTTCGGCGCGTCTCGACCTTTGAGAATTCACCCCTCCACTTT. Translating gives CAWRFRRVSTFENSPLHF.

The V gene is TRBV11-2, the J gene TRBJ2-7; no clear D gene. The CDR3 runs to 16 residues. V was pared by 4 bases and J by 1 base, with 17 bases between. Per the germline V gene, CDR1 is SGHAT and CDR2 is FQNNGV. CDR3 region: CASSSALGSPSYEQYF. The DNA for the CDR3 is TGTGCCAGCAGCTCGGCCCTAGGGTCGCCTTCCTACGAGCAGTACTTC.

This clone occurred once. The chain is built from TRBV7-9 and TRBJ2-7, with TRBD2 matching over 7 bases. Germline V gene data show CDR1 as SEHNR and CDR2 as FQNEAQ (reference sequence). The CDR3 loop spans 14 amino acids. The J segment lost 5 bases and the V segment lost 4 bases, leaving 8 bases of the junction unmatched. DNA for the CDR3: TGTGCCAGCAGCTCAGGACTAGTGGGCAACGAGCAGTACTTC. This translates into CASSSGLVGNEQYF.

The sample holds a few counts of this clone. The genes are TRBV6-2 or TRBV6-3 and TRBJ2-7; D may be TRBD2 (6 bases). The CDR3 loop spans 13 amino acids. The V and J ends lost 5 bases and 2 bases respectively, with 10 bases between them. Germline assignment: CDR1 MNHEY and CDR2 SVGEGT. CDR3 nucleotides: TGTGCCAGCAGTGGGACTGAGACCTACGAGCAGTACTTC. It translates to CASSGTETYEQYF.

Here the CDR3 DNA reads TGTGCCAGCAGTGCCAGGAGATTCCAAGAGACCCAGTACTTC. Translated: CASSARRFQETQYF. The chain joins TRBV2 to TRBJ2-5; no clear D gene. V lost 4 bases to trimming and J lost 1 base, with 10 bases between them. CDR1 and CDR2 from the germline V gene are SNHLY and FYNNEI. The length of the CDR3 is 14 residues.

The chain joins TRBV27 to TRBJ1-5; D remains unclear. The CDR3 totals 13 residues. Between the trimmed V and J ends, which lost 5 bases and 0 bases, there was a span of 5 bases. Per germline, CDR1 MNHEY and CDR2 SMNVEV (reference sequence). The CDR3, as DNA: TGTGCCAGCAGTATTAATAGCAATCAGCCCCAGCATTTT. Encoded protein: CASSINSNQPQHF.

This clone showed up just once. This chain uses TRBV29-1 with TRBJ1-1; D gene uncertain. Germline CDR1 reads SQVTM; CDR2 reads ANQGSEA. V lost 0 bases to trimming and J lost 1 base, with 6 bases between them. This CDR3 has 13 residues. The CDR3 loop reads CSVEDDWNTEAFF. DNA of the CDR3: TGCAGCGTTGAAGACGATTGGAACACTGAAGCTTTCTTT.

The chain employs TRBV6-2 or TRBV6-3 and TRBJ1-6; 7 bases are a match to TRBD1. Germline CDR1 reads MNHEY; CDR2 reads SVGEGT. V shed 1 base and J 8 bases; nucleotides not matched to a gene: 11. This CDR3 comprises 17 residues. DNA for the CDR3: TGTGCCAGCAGTTACTGGACAGGTTCGACGGGTCATTCACCCCTCCACTTT. Translation: CASSYWTGSTGHSPLHF.

This chain connects TRBV28 to TRBJ1-1; D uncertain. Germline values: CDR1 MDHEN, CDR2 SYDVKM. The CDR3 has 14 residues. Trimming removed 4 bases at V and 0 bases at J, with 9 bases between. CDR3 nucleotides: TGTGCCAGCAGTTATCGACGGTTGAACACTGAAGCTTTCTTT. Translation: CASSYRRLNTEAFF.

The chain recombines TRBV15 with TRBJ2-3, with 8 bases that match TRBD2. In germline, CDR1 is LNHNV, CDR2 YYDKDF (reference sequence). V lost 0 bases, J lost 3 bases, and 2 bases stayed unmatched. CDR3 size: 15 residues. For the CDR3, the DNA is TGTGCCACCAGCAGAGAGGCGGGGGGAACAGATACGCAGTATTTT. Translating it yields CATSREAGGTDTQYF.

The rearrangement uses TRBV9 and TRBJ2-2; 9 bases agree with TRBD2. V dropped 7 bases and J dropped 4; count of bases not matched to a gene: 2. This CDR3 is 13 amino acids long. CDR1 is SGDLS and CDR2 is YYNGEE in the germline V gene. CDR3 residues: CASGAGGTGELFF. The DNA of the CDR3 is TGTGCCAGCGGAGCGGGGGGCACCGGGGAGCTGTTTTTT.

The chain combines TRBV4-3 with TRBJ1-2, with a tentative D call TRBD1 (5 bases). The CDR3 totals 17 residues. Germline loops: CDR1 LGHNA, CDR2 YSLEER. V lost 0 bases to trimming and J lost 8 bases, with 22 bases between them. DNA of the CDR3: TGCGCCAGCAGCCAAGATCTTGGGGGTTTAACCAGAGGGGGCTACACCTTC. Translation gives CASSQDLGGLTRGGYTF.